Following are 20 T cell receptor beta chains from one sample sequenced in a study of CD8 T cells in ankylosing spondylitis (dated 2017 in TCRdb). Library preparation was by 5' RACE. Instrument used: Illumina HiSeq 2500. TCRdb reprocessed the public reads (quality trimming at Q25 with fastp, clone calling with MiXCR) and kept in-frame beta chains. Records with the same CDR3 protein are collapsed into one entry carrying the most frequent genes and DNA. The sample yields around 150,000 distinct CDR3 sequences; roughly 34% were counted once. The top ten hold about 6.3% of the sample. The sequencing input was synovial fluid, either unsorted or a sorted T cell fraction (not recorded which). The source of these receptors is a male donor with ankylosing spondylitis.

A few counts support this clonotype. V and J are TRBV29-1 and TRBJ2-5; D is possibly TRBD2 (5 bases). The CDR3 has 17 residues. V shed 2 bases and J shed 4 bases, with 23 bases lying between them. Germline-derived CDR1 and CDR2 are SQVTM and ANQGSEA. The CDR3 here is CSVESVSSRAGAETQYF. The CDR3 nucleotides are TGCAGCGTTGAAAGCGTTTCCAGCCGGGCGGGCGCAGAGACCCAGTACTTC.

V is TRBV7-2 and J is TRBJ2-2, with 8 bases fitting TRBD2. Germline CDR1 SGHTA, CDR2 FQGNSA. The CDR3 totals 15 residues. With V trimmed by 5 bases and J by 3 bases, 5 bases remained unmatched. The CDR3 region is CASSPPGRDTGELFF. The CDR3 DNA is TGTGCCAGCAGCCCCCCCGGGAGGGACACCGGGGAGCTGTTTTTT.

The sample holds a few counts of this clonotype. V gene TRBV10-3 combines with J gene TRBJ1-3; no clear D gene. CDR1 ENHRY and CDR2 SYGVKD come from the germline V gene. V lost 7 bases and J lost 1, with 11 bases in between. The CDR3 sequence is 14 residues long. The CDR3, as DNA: TGTGCCATCACAGCATCAGGATCTGGAAACACCATATATTTT. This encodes CAITASGSGNTIYF.

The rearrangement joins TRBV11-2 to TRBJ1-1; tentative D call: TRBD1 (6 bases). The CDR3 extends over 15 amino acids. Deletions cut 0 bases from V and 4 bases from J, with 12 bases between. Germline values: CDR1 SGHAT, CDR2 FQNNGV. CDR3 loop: CASSLDLGGGTEAFF. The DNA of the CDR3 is TGTGCCAGCAGCTTAGATCTTGGAGGGGGCACTGAAGCTTTCTTT.

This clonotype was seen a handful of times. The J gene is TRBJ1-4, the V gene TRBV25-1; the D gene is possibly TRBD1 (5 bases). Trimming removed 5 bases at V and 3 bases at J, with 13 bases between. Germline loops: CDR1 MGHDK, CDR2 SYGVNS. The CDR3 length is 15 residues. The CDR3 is CASSWAGQANEKLFF. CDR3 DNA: TGTGCCAGCAGTTGGGCAGGGCAGGCTAATGAAAAACTGTTTTTT.

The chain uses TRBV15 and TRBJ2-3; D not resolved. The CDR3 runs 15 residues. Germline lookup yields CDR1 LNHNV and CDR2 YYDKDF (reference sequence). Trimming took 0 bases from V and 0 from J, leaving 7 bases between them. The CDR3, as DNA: TGTGCCACCAGCAGAGAACAGACAAGCACAGATACGCAGTATTTT. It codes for CATSREQTSTDTQYF.

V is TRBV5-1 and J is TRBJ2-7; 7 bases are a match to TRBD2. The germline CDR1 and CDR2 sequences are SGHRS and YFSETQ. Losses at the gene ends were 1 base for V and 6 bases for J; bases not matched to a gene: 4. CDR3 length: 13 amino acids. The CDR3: CASSLIRTSEQYF. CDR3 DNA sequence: TGCGCCAGCAGCTTGATACGGACTAGCGAGCAGTACTTC.

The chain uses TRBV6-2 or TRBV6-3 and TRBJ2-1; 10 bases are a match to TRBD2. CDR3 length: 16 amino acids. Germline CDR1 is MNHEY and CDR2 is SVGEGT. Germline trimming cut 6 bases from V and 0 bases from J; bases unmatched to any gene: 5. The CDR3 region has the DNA TGTGCCAGCAGCCTACTAGCGGGACCCTCCTACAATGAGCAGTTCTTC. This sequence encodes CASSLLAGPSYNEQFF.

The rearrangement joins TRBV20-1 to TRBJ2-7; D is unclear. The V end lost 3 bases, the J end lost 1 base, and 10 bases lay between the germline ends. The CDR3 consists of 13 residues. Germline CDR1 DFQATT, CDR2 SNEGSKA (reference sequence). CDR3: CSASEDGSYEQYF. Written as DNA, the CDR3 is TGCAGTGCTAGTGAGGACGGATCCTACGAGCAGTACTTC.

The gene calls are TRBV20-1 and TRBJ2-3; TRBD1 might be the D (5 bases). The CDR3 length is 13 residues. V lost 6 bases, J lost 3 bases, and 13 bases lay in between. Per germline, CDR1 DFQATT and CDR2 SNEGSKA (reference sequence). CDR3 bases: TGCAGTGCCATCTTCCAGGGTACAGATACGCAGTATTTT. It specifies CSAIFQGTDTQYF.

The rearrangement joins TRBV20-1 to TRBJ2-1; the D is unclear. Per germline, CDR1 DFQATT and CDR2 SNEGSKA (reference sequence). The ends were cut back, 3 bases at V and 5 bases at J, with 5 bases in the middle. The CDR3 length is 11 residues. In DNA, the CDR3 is TGCAGTGCTAGTCAGGACAATGAGCAGTTCTTC. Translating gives CSASQDNEQFF.

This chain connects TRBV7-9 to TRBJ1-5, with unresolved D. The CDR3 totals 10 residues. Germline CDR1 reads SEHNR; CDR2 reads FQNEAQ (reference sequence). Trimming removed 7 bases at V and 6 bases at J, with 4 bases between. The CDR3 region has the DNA TGTGCCAGCAAGTTTCAGCCCCAGCATTTT. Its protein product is CASKFQPQHF.

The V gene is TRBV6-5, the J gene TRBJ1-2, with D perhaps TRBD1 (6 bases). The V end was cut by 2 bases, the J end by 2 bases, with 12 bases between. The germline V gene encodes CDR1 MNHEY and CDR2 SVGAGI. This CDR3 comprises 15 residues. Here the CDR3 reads CASSYQGWGNYGYTF. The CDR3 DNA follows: TGTGCCAGCAGTTACCAGGGGTGGGGAAACTATGGCTACACCTTC.

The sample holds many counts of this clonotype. The CDR3 sequence is CASSLEWGRQGYTF. CDR3 coding DNA: TGTGCCAGCAGCTTAGAGTGGGGGAGACAGGGCTACACCTTC. The chain carries TRBV7-2 and TRBJ1-2; D possibly corresponds to TRBD1 (5 bases). Looked up from germline, CDR1 is SGHTA and CDR2 is FQGNSA. The CDR3 runs 14 residues. Trimming took off 1 base at V and 8 bases at J, with 14 bases between the two ends.

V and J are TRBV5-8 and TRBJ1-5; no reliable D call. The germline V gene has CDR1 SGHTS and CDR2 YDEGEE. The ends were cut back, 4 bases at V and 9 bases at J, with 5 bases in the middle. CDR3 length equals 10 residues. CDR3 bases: TGTGCCAGCAGCCCCGGGCCCCAGCATTTT. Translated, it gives CASSPGPQHF. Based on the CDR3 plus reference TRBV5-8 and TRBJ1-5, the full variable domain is EAGVTQSPTHLIKTRGQQATLRCSPISGHTSVYWYQQALGLGLQFLLWYDEGEERNRGNFPPRFSGRQFPNYSSELNVNALELEDSALYLCASSPGPQHFGDGTRLSIL.

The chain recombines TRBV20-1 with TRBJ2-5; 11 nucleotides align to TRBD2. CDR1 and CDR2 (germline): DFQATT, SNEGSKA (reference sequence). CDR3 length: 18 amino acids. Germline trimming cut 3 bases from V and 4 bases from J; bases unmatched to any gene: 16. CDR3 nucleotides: TGCAGTGCTAGCGGGCTAGCGGGGGGAGGTTGGTTCGGAGAGACCCAGTACTTC. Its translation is CSASGLAGGGWFGETQYF.

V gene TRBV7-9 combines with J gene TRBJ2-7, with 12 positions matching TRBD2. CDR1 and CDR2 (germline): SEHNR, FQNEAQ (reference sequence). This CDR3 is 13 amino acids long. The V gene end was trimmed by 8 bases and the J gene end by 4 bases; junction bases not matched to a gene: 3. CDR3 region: CASETSGSYEQYF. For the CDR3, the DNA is TGTGCCAGCGAGACTAGCGGGAGTTACGAGCAGTACTTC.

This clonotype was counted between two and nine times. In DNA form, the CDR3 reads TGTGCCAGCAGCCAAGACACCCTTAGAGATGGGCGAGCTGGGGAGCTGTTTTTT. This codes for CASSQDTLRDGRAGELFF. The chain links TRBV4-2 to TRBJ2-2; D unresolved. The CDR3 runs 18 residues. Trimming removed 0 bases from V and 8 bases from J, with 22 bases in between. Germline V gene lookup returns CDR1 LGHNA and CDR2 YNFKEQ.

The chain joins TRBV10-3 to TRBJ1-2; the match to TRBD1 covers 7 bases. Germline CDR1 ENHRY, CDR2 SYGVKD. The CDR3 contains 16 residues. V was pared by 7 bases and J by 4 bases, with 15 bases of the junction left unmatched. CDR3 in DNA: TGTGCCATCAACCCATCGGGACAGCTCCCCCTCTATGGCTACACCTTC. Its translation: CAINPSGQLPLYGYTF.

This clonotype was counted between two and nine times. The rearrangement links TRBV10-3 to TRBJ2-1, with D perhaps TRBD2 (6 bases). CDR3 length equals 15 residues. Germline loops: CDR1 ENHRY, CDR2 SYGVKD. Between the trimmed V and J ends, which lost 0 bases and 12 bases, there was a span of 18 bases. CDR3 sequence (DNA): TGTGCCATCAGTGAGTCTGGAGGGAATATGTTTGGGCAGTTCTTC. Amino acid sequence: CAISESGGNMFGQFF.